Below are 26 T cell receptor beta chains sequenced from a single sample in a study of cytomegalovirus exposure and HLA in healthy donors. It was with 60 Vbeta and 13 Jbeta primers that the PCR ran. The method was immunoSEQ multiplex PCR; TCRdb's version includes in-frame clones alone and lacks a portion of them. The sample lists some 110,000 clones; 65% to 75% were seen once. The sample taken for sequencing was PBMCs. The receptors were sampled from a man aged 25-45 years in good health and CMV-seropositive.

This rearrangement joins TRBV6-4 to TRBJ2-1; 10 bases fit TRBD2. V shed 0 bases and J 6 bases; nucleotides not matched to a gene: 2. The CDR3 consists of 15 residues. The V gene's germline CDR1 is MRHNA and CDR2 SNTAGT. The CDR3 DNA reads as TGTGCCAGCAGTGACTCGGCTAGCGGGGGCAATGAGCAGTTCTTC. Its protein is CASSDSASGGNEQFF.

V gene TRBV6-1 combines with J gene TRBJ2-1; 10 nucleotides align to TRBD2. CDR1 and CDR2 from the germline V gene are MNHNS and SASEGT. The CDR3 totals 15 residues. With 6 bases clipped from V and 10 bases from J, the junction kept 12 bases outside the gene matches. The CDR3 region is CASRPLSGGASEQFF. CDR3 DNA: TGTGCCAGCAGACCTCTGAGCGGGGGGGCCTCGGAGCAGTTCTTC.

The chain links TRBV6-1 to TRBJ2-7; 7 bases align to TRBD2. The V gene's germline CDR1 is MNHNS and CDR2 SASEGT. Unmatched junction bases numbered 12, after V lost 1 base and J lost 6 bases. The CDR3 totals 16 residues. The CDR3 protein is CASSEGVGGLGLEQYF. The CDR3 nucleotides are TGTGCCAGCAGTGAAGGCGTGGGAGGGCTCGGGCTCGAGCAGTACTTC.

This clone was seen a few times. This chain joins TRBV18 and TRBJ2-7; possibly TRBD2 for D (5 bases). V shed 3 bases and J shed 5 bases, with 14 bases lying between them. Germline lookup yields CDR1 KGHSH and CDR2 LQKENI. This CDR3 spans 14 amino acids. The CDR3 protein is CASSPRRGYDEQYF. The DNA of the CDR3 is TGTGCCAGCTCACCGAGGCGAGGGTACGACGAGCAGTACTTC.

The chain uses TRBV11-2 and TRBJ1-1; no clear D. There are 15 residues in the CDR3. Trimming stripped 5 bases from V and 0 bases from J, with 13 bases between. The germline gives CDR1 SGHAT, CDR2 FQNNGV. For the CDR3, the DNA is TGTGCCAGCAGCCCACGAGAGGGCCTGAACACTGAAGCTTTCTTT. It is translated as CASSPREGLNTEAFF.

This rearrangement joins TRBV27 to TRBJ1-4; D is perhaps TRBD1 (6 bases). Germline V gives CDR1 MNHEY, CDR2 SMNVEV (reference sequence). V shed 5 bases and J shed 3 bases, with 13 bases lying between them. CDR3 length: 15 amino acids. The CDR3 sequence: CASSPNRVSNEKLFF. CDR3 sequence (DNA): TGTGCCAGCAGTCCAAACAGGGTTTCTAATGAAAAACTGTTTTTT.

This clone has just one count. CDR3 in amino acids: CASSLEGRFEDTQYF. CDR3 coding DNA: TGTGCCAGCAGCTTGGAGGGGCGCTTCGAGGATACGCAGTATTTT. The chain has TRBV5-4 and TRBJ2-3, with D tentatively TRBD1 (5 bases). The V gene's germline CDR1 is SGHNT and CDR2 YYREEE (reference sequence). Trimming cost V 0 bases and J 6 bases, with 14 bases left between them. This CDR3 region has 15 residues.

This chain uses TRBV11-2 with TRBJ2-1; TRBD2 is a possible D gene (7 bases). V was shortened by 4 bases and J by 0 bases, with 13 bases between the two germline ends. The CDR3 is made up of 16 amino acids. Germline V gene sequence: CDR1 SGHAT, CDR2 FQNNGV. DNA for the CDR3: TGTGCCAGCAGCTCGGGGGGCGAGTCCTCCTACAATGAGCAGTTCTTC. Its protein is CASSSGGESSYNEQFF.

The CDR3 DNA reads TGTGCCAGCAGACCCGGACAGACCTACGAGCAGTACTTC. It specifies CASRPGQTYEQYF. This sequence joins TRBV2 and TRBJ2-7, with TRBD1 as a possible D gene (6 bases). Germline V gene lookup returns CDR1 SNHLY and CDR2 FYNNEI. The CDR3 spans 13 residues. V shed 6 bases and J shed 2 bases, with 11 bases lying between them.

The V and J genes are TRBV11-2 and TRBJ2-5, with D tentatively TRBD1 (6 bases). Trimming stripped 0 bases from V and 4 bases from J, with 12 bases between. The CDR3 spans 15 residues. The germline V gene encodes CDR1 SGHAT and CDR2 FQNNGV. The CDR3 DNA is TGTGCCAGCAGCTTAGAGAGGGGGAGTGTAGAGACCCAGTACTTC. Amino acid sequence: CASSLERGSVETQYF. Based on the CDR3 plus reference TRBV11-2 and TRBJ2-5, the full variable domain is EAGVAQSPRYKIIEKRQSVAFWCNPISGHATLYWYQQILGQGPKLLIQFQNNGVVDDSQLPKDRFSAERLKGVDSTLKIQPAKLEDSAVYLCASSLERGSVETQYFGPGTRLLVL.

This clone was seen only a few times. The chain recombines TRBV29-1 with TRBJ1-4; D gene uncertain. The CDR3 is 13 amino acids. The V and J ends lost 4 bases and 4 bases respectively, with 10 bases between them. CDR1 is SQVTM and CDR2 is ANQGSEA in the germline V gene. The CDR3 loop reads CSVAERGNEKLFF. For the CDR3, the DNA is TGCAGCGTTGCGGAACGGGGTAATGAAAAACTGTTTTTT.

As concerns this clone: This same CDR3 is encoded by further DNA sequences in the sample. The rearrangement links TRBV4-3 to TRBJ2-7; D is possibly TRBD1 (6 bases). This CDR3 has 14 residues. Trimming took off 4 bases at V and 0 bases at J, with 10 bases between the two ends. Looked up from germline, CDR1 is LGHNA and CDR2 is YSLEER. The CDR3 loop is CASSLRGGSYEQYF. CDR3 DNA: TGCGCCAGCAGCCTAAGAGGGGGCTCCTACGAGCAGTACTTC.

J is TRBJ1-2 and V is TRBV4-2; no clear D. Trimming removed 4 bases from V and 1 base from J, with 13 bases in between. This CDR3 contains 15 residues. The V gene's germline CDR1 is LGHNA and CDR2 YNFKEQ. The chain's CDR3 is CASSPDSTINYGYTF. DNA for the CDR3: TGTGCCAGCAGCCCCGATTCGACAATTAACTATGGCTACACCTTC.

DNA of the CDR3: TGTGCCAGCAGCTCCTCCCGAACAGGGATAAATTCACCCCTCCACTTT. Encoded protein: CASSSSRTGINSPLHF. This chain uses TRBV7-9 with TRBJ1-6; maybe TRBD1 (6 bases). Trimming took 4 bases from V and 7 from J, leaving 17 bases between them. CDR1 SEHNR and CDR2 FQNEAQ come from the germline V gene (reference sequence). The CDR3 is 16 residues long.

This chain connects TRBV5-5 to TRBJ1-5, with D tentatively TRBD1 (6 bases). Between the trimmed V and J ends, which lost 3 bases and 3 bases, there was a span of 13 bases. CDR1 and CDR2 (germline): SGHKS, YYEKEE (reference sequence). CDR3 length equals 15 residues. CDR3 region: CASSWITGPNQPQHF. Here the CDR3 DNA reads TGTGCCAGCAGCTGGATTACAGGGCCCAATCAGCCCCAGCATTTT.

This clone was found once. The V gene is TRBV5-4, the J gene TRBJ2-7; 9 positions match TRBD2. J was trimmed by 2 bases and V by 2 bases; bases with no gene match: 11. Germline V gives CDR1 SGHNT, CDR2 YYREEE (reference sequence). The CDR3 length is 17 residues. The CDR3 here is CASSLSLGASGTYEQYF. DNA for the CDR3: TGTGCCAGCAGCTTAAGTTTGGGGGCTAGCGGGACCTACGAGCAGTACTTC. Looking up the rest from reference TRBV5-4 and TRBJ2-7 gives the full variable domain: ETGVTQSPTHLIKTRGQQVTLRCSSQSGHNTVSWYQQALGQGPQFIFQYYREEENGRGNFPPRFSGLQFPNYSSELNVNALELDDSALYLCASSLSLGASGTYEQYFGPGTRLTVT.

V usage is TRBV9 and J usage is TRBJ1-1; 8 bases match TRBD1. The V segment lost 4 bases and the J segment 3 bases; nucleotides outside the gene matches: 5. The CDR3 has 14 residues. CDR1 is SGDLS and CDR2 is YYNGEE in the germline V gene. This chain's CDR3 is CASSPPTGDTEAFF. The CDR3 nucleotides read TGTGCCAGCAGCCCCCCGACAGGGGACACTGAAGCTTTCTTT.

CDR3 in DNA: TGTGCCAGCAGTTTTCGACAGGGAACGGGTCAGCCCCAGCATTTT. It codes for CASSFRQGTGQPQHF. The chain is built from TRBV28 and TRBJ1-5; TRBD1 aligns across 7 bases. The CDR3 spans 15 residues. CDR1 and CDR2 (germline): MDHEN, SYDVKM. V was pared by 3 bases and J by 6 bases, with 8 bases of the junction left unmatched. The full variable domain, its missing parts supplied by reference TRBV28 and TRBJ1-5, is DVKVTQSSRYLVKRTGEKVFLECVQDMDHENMFWYRQDPGLGLRLIYFSYDVKMKEKGDIPEGYSVSREKKERFSLILESASTNQTSMYLCASSFRQGTGQPQHFGDGTRLSIL.

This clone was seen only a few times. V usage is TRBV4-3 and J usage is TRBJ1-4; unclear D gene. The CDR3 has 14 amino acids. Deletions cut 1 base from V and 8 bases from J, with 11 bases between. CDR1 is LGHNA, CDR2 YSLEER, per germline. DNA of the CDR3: TGCGCCAGCAGCCAAGTGGGAGGAAGGGAAAAACTGTTTTTT. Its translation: CASSQVGGREKLFF.

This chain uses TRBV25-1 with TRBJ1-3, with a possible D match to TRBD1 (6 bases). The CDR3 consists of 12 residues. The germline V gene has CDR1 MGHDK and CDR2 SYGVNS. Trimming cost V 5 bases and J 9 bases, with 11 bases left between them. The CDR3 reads CASSKQDSTIYF. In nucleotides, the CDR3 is TGTGCCAGCAGTAAACAGGACAGCACCATATATTTT. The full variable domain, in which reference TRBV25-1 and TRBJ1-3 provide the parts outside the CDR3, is EADIYQTPRYLVIGTGKKITLECSQTMGHDKMYWYQQDPGMELHLIHYSYGVNSTEKGDLSSESTVSRIRTEHFPLTLESARPSHTSQYLCASSKQDSTIYFGEGSWLTVV.

CDR3 DNA sequence: TGTGCCAGCAGCTTGGCGACCAGGGGAAGCACCGGGGAGCTGTTTTTT. Its protein product is CASSLATRGSTGELFF. The V and J genes are TRBV5-4 and TRBJ2-2; a possible D gene is TRBD1 (6 bases). Per the germline V gene, CDR1 is SGHNT and CDR2 is YYREEE (reference sequence). The CDR3 sequence is 16 residues long. V was clipped by 0 bases and J by 4 bases, with 13 bases between them.

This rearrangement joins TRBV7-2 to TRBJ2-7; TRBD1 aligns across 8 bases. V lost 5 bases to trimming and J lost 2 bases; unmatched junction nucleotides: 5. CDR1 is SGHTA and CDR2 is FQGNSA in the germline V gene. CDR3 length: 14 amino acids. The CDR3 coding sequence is TGTGCCAGCAGCCCGGACAGGGCTACCTACGAGCAGTACTTC. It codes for CASSPDRATYEQYF. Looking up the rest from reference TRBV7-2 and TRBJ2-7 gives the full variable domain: GAGVSQSPSNKVTEKGKDVELRCDPISGHTALYWYRQSLGQGLEFLIYFQGNSAPDKSGLPSDRFSAERTGGSVSTLTIQRTQQEDSAVYLCASSPDRATYEQYFGPGTRLTVT.

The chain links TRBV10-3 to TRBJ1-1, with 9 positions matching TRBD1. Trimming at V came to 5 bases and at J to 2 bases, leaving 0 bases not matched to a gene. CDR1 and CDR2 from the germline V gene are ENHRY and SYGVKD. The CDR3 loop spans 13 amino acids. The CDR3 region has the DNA TGTGCCATCAGTACAGGGGGCAACACTGAAGCTTTCTTT. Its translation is CAISTGGNTEAFF.

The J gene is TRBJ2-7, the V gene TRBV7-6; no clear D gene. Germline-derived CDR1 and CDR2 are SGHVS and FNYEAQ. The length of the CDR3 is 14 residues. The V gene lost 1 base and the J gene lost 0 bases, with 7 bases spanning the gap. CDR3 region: CASSLGGLSYEQYF. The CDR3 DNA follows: TGTGCCAGCAGCTTAGGAGGCCTCTCCTACGAGCAGTACTTC.

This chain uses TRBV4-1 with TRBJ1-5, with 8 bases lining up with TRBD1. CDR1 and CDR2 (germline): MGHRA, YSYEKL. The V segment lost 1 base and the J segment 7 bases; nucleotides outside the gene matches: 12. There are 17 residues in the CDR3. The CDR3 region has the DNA TGCGCCAGCAGCCAAGGAGGGATTACAGGGGGAAACCAGCCCCAGCATTTT. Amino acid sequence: CASSQGGITGGNQPQHF.

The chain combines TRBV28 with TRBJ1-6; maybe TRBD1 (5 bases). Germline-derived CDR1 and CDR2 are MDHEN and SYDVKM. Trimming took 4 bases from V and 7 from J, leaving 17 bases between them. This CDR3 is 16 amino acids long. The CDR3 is CASSSGSGTANSPLHF. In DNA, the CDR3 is TGTGCCAGCAGTTCGGGGAGCGGGACCGCCAATTCACCCCTCCACTTT.